One and the same sample provided the 5 T cell receptor beta chains below, sequenced in a study of patients and donors after allogeneic stem cell transplantation. TCRdb re-called the RT-PCR reads through MiXCR, storing one row per CDR3 protein. The sample contains 15,000 to 25,000 distinct CDR3 sequences, 4.5% to 5.5% of which appear only once. The specimen was blood, either unsorted or a sorted T cell fraction (not recorded which). These receptors originate from a human donor who was either an allogeneic HSCT recipient or a stem cell or donor lymphocyte infusion donor (not recorded which). It is not recorded whose cells these are; they may come from a transplant donor.

J is TRBJ1-1 and V is TRBV27; D remains ambiguous. The CDR3 has 13 residues. From germline, CDR1 is MNHEY and CDR2 SMNVEV (reference sequence). Trimming took 7 bases from V and 1 from J, leaving 10 bases between them. The DNA for the CDR3 is TGTGCCAGCAATACCTGGGGGAACACTGAAGCTTTCTTT. Its translation is CASNTWGNTEAFF.

There are many counts of this clonotype. The CDR3 region is CASSLGSGFTEAFF. In DNA form, the CDR3 reads TGTGCCAGCAGCTTAGGTTCGGGTTTTACTGAAGCTTTCTTT. This chain joins TRBV7-6 and TRBJ1-1; D unclear. The V gene's germline CDR1 is SGHVS and CDR2 FNYEAQ. With 1 base removed from V and 5 bases from J, the gap between germline ends came to 11 bases. This CDR3 is 14 amino acids long.

This clonotype appeared a few times. The chain joins TRBV18 to TRBJ1-4; D gene unclear. Trimming shortened V by 6 bases and J by 4 bases, and 9 bases separated the two germline ends. This CDR3 spans 13 amino acids. CDR1 KGHSH and CDR2 LQKENI come from the germline V gene. The CDR3 sequence is CASSQQLNEKLFF. The DNA for the CDR3 is TGTGCCAGCTCCCAGCAGCTTAATGAAAAACTGTTTTTT.

V gene TRBV6-2 or TRBV6-3 combines with J gene TRBJ1-1, with D hard to call. CDR3 length: 13 residues. Trimming took 2 bases from V and 8 from J, leaving 12 bases between them. The germline CDR1 and CDR2 sequences are MNHEY and SVGEGT. The CDR3 loop reads CASSYTRRPEAFF. The DNA for the CDR3 is TGTGCCAGCAGTTACACCCGACGGCCCGAAGCTTTCTTT.

The sample holds many counts of this clonotype. This sequence joins TRBV2 and TRBJ2-7; 11 nucleotides match TRBD2. The germline gives CDR1 SNHLY, CDR2 FYNNEI. The CDR3 sequence is 15 residues long. The V gene end was trimmed by 4 bases and the J gene end by 5 bases; junction bases not matched to a gene: 7. The CDR3 spells CASSGVLAGGDEQYF. The CDR3, as DNA: TGTGCCAGCAGTGGAGTCCTAGCGGGAGGAGACGAGCAGTACTTC.